A single T cell receptor (beta chain) is shown here with its context. This record comes from a study of blood T cell repertoires in COVID-19. Study-wide context: PBMCs, B-cell-depleted T cells, or T cells provided the cDNA or gDNA that made up the material.

Sequenced by immunoSEQ multiplex PCR; TCRdb stores in-frame clones only, minus some. The sample shows 50,000 or so clones, approximately 84% of them seen only once. This CDR3 is built from 17 residues. CDR1 is SGHVS, CDR2 FNYEAQ, per germline. V dropped 5 bases and J dropped 1; count of bases not matched to a gene: 5. The source of this sequence is an older man with acute or convalescent COVID-19. The chain couples TRBV7-6 to TRBJ2-5; 15 positions agree with TRBD2. Sequencing input: peripheral blood. The CDR3 sequence: CASSRGLAGGGQETQYF. The DNA of the CDR3 is TGTGCCAGCAGCCGTGGACTAGCGGGAGGGGGCCAAGAGACCCAGTACTTC.